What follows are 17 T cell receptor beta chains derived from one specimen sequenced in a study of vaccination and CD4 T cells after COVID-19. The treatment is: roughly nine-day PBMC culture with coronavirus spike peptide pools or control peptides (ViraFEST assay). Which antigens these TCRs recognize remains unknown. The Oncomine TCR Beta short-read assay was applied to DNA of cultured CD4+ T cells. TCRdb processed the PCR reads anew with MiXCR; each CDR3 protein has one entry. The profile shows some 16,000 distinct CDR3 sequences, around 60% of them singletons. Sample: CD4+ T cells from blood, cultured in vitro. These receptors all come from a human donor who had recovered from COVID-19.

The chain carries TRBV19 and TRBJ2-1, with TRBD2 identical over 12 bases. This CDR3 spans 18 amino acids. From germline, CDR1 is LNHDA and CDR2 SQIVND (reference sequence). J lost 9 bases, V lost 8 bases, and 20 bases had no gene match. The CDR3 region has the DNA TGTGCCAGTGGTGAGGCCCCACTACTAGCGGGGGGCTCGGGTGAGCAGTTCTTC. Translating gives CASGEAPLLAGGSGEQFF.

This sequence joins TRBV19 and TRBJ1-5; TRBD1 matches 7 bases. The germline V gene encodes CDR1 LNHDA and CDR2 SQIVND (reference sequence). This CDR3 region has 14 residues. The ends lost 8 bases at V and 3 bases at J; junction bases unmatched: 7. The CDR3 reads CASRRGGTNQPQHF. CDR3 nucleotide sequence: TGTGCCAGTCGCAGGGGGGGGACCAATCAGCCCCAGCATTTT.

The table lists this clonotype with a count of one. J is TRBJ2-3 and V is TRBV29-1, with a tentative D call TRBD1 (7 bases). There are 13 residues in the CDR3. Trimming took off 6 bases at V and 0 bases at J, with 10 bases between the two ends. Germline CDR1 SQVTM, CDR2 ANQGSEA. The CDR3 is CSVAGGSTDTQYF. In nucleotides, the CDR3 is TGCAGCGTGGCAGGGGGGAGCACAGATACGCAGTATTTT.

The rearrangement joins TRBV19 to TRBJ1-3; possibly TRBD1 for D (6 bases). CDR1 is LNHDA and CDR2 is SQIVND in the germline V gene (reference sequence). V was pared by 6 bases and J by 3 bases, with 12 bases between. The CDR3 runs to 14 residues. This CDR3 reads CASSGGALGNTIYF. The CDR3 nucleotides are TGTGCCAGTAGCGGGGGGGCACTTGGAAACACCATATATTTT.

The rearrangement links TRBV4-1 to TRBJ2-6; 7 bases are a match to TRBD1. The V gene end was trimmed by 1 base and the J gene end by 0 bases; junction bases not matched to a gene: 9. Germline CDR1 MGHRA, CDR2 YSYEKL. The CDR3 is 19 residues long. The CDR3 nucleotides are TGCGCCAGCAGCCAAGGCGCGGCCAGGGGGACCTCTGGGGCCAACGTCCTGACTTTC. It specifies CASSQGAARGTSGANVLTF.

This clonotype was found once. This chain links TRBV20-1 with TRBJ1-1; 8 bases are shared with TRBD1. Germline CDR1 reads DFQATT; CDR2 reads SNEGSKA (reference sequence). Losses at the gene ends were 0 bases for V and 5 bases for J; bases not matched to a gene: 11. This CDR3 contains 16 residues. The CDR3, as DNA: TGCAGTGCTAGAGATGGGGGGACAGGCAGGGAAACTGAAGCTTTCTTT. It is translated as CSARDGGTGRETEAFF.

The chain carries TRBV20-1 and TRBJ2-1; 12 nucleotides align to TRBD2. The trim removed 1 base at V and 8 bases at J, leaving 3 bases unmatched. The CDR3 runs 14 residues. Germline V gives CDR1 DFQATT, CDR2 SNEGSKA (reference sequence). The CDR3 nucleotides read TGCAGTGCTAGAGTTCTAGCGGGAGGGGATGAGCAGTTCTTC. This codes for CSARVLAGGDEQFF.

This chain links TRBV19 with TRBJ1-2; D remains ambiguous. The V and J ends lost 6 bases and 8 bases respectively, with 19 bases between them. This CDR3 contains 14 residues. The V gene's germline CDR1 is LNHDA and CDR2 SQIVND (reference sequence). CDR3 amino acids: CASRSQEAIWGYTF. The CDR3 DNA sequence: TGTGCCAGTAGGTCGCAGGAGGCAATTTGGGGCTACACCTTC.

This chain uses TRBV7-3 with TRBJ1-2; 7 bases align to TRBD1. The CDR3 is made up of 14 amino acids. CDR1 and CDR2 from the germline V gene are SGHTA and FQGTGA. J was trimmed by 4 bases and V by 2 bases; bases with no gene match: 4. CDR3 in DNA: TGTGCCAGCAGCTTAGGGGGACAGATCTATGGCTACACCTTC. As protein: CASSLGGQIYGYTF.

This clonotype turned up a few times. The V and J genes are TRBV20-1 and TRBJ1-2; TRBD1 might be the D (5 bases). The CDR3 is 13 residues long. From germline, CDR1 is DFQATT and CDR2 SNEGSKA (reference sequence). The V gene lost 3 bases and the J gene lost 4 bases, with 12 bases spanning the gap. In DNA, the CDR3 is TGCAGTGCTAGGAGTAACAGGCGCTATGGCTACACCTTC. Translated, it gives CSARSNRRYGYTF.

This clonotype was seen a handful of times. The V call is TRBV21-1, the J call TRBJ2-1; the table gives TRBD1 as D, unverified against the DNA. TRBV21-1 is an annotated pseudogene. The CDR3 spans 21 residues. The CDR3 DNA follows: TGTGCCAGCAGCAAAGGCCGCCTAAAGAGGGAGATCGGGGCCTCCTACAATGAGCAGTTCTTC. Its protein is CASSKGRLKREIGASYNEQFF.

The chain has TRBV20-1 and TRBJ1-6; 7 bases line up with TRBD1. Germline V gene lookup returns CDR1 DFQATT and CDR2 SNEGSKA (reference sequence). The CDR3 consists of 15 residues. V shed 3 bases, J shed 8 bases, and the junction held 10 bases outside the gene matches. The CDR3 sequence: CSASKTGRGDSPLHF. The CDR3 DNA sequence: TGCAGTGCTAGCAAGACAGGGAGAGGAGATTCACCCCTCCACTTT.

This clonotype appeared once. CDR3 amino acids: CSVELPQFQETQYF. The CDR3 bases are TGCAGCGTTGAACTACCCCAGTTCCAAGAGACCCAGTACTTC. The J gene is TRBJ2-5, the V gene TRBV29-1; no reliable D call. Trimming removed 2 bases from V and 1 base from J, with 11 bases in between. Germline V CDR1 and CDR2: SQVTM, ANQGSEA. The length of the CDR3 is 14 residues.

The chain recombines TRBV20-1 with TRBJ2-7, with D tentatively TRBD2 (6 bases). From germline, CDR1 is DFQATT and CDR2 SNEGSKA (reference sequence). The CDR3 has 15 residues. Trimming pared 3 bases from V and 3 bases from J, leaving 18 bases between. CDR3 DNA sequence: TGCAGTGCTAGCCTTGGGGGAGGTATCCGCTACGAGCAGTACTTC. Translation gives CSASLGGGIRYEQYF.

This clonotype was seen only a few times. CDR3 sequence (DNA): TGTGCCAGCAGGTCCCAGATAACCGGGGAGCTGTTTTTT. It codes for CASRSQITGELFF. The J gene is TRBJ2-2, the V gene TRBV7-2; D gene unclear. In germline, CDR1 is SGHTA, CDR2 FQGNSA. CDR3 length: 13 amino acids. Trimming cost V 6 bases and J 5 bases, with 10 bases left between them.

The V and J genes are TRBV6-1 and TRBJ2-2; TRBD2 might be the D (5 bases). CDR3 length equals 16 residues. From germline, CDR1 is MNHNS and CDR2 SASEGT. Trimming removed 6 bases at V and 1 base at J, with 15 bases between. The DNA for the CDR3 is TGTGCCAGCAGGAAACAGTCAGCGGAGAACACCGGGGAGCTGTTTTTT. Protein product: CASRKQSAENTGELFF.

The chain's CDR3 is CASRKTGDSGNTIYF. The CDR3 DNA follows: TGTGCCAGCAGAAAAACCGGCGACTCTGGAAACACCATATATTTT. The rearrangement joins TRBV7-2 to TRBJ1-3; D is uncertain. The germline V gene has CDR1 SGHTA and CDR2 FQGNSA. V was shortened by 6 bases and J by 0 bases, with 12 bases between the two germline ends. The length of the CDR3 is 15 residues.